The source of this TCR beta chain is a study of T cells after posttransplantation cyclophosphamide. Study-level points and caveats: After PTCy, TRB diversity resembled that of CNI/methotrexate controls. Tissue-infiltrating T cells from skin or gut overlapped little with blood T cells.

A marrow graft followed busulfan-fludarabine conditioning, with cyclophosphamide on days +3 and +4. Profiled with immunoSEQ multiplex PCR; TCRdb holds only in-frame clones, not every one. The sample gives about 16,000 clones, about 90% of which show up once; roughly 0.52% is in the top ten. Points on this clone: Its target is unknown.

CDR3 length: 15 amino acids. The V gene end was trimmed by 4 bases and the J gene end by 5 bases; junction bases not matched to a gene: 8. Germline assignment: CDR1 SGHTA and CDR2 FQGTGA. The sample consisted of CD4+ T cells sorted from blood, taken after allogeneic stem cell transplant with posttransplant cyclophosphamide. The clonotype originates from a male patient in his sixties who received an allogeneic stem cell transplant from a related donor and was CMV-positive. Some T cells may be transferred from the graft donor. V usage is TRBV7-3 and J usage is TRBJ1-5; 7 nucleotides match TRBD1. CDR3 DNA: TGTGCCAGCAGCTCCCAAGGGGGCGGTGATCAGCCCCAGCATTTT. Its translation: CASSSQGGGDQPQHF.